Below are 29 T cell receptor beta chains sequenced from a single sample in a study of T-cell reconstitution after alpha-beta-depleted transplantation in children. Preparation of the TCRbeta library used unique molecular identifiers. Using its own MiXCR run on the PCR reads, TCRdb lists one record per CDR3 protein. The sample includes around 450,000 distinct CDR3 sequences, 43% of them seen just once. Specimen: PBMCs, collected before TCRalphabeta/CD19-depleted stem cell transplant. Receptors originate from a girl aged 2 to 9 with aplastic anemia, due to receive a stem cell transplant.

The DNA for the CDR3 is TGTGCCAGCAGTTCACCCGGGACAGGGCCGGGGGAGACCCAGTACTTC. It specifies CASSSPGTGPGETQYF. This chain joins TRBV12-3 or TRBV12-4 and TRBJ2-5, with 9 bases aligning to TRBD1. The length of the CDR3 is 16 residues. V trimming: 4 bases; J trimming: 5 bases; junction bases outside the gene matches: 11.

This clonotype was recorded at least ten times. The CDR3 region is CASSQETGGRQPQHF. The CDR3, as DNA: TGTGCCAGCAGCCAAGAGACAGGGGGTAGGCAGCCCCAGCATTTT. The V gene is TRBV4-2, the J gene TRBJ1-5, with TRBD1 matching 9 bases. The trim removed 0 bases at V and 7 bases at J, leaving 4 bases unmatched. The germline gives CDR1 LGHNA, CDR2 YNFKEQ. This CDR3 has 15 amino acids.

The table lists this clonotype with many counts. The J gene is TRBJ2-5, the V gene TRBV20-1; TRBD1 matches 8 bases. The J segment lost 4 bases and the V segment lost 5 bases, leaving 15 bases of the junction unmatched. Germline V CDR1 and CDR2: DFQATT, SNEGSKA (reference sequence). The CDR3 is 16 amino acids. CDR3 coding DNA: TGCAGTGCTGGGCCCCCAGGGGGCATCATTGGAGAGACCCAGTACTTC. It codes for CSAGPPGGIIGETQYF.

The chain carries TRBV20-1 and TRBJ2-3, with 10 bases aligning to TRBD2. The V gene's germline CDR1 is DFQATT and CDR2 SNEGSKA (reference sequence). The length of the CDR3 is 15 residues. Trimming took 6 bases from V and 4 from J; bases not matched to a gene: 10. As DNA, the CDR3 is TGCAGTGCGGGGAGCAGCGGGAGGGCTCCAGATACGCAGTATTTT. It encodes CSAGSSGRAPDTQYF.

Ten or more counts support this clonotype. The CDR3 nucleotides are TGTGCCAGCAGCAATATATACAATGAGCAGTTCTTC. Translation: CASSNIYNEQFF. V gene TRBV3-1 combines with J gene TRBJ2-1; D is ambiguous. Germline CDR1 and CDR2: LGHDT and YNNKEL (reference sequence). The length of the CDR3 is 12 residues. The V end was cut by 5 bases, the J end by 4 bases, with 6 bases between.

Ten or more counts support this clonotype. This chain joins TRBV29-1 and TRBJ1-4, with 7 nucleotides matching TRBD1. This CDR3 has 15 amino acids. Trimming cost V 5 bases and J 0 bases; bases outside gene matches: 6. The germline V gene encodes CDR1 SQVTM and CDR2 ANQGSEA. The CDR3 protein is CSVRDSFATNEKLFF. For the CDR3, the DNA is TGCAGCGTTAGGGACAGCTTTGCAACTAATGAAAAACTGTTTTTT.

In this sample, this clonotype turned up many times. This chain connects TRBV29-1 to TRBJ2-7, with D tentatively TRBD1 or TRBD2 (5 bases each). With 6 bases removed from V and 0 bases from J, the gap between germline ends came to 15 bases. The CDR3 totals 14 residues. The germline CDR1 and CDR2 sequences are SQVTM and ANQGSEA. The CDR3, as DNA: TGCAGCGTCCTCCGGGACCCATCCTCCTACGAGCAGTACTTC. Amino acids: CSVLRDPSSYEQYF.

The DNA for the CDR3 is TGCGCCAGCAGCGGGGGATCACGAACTGAAGCTTTCTTT. As protein: CASSGGSRTEAFF. This chain links TRBV5-1 with TRBJ1-1; perhaps TRBD1 as D (5 bases). There are 13 residues in the CDR3. The germline CDR1 and CDR2 sequences are SGHRS and YFSETQ. Trimming removed 4 bases at V and 5 bases at J, with 12 bases between.

Turning to this clonotype: Just one base apart from a much larger clone, this may be a read error. CDR3 loop: CASNKGLAIDTQYF. The CDR3 nucleotides read TGTGCCAGCAACAAGGGACTAGCGATAGACACCCAGTACTTC. V gene TRBV12-3 or TRBV12-4 combines with J gene TRBJ2-5, with TRBD2 identical over 10 bases. After removal of 7 bases from V and 8 bases from J, the junction contained 10 bases not matched to a gene. The CDR3 is 14 residues long.

This chain uses TRBV20-1 with TRBJ2-3; D is possibly TRBD2 (5 bases). This CDR3 is built from 14 residues. The germline CDR1 and CDR2 sequences are DFQATT and SNEGSKA (reference sequence). With 4 bases removed from V and 4 bases from J, the gap between germline ends came to 15 bases. CDR3 nucleotide sequence: TGCAGTGCTATTATGGGGAGTACATCAGATACGCAGTATTTT. Its protein is CSAIMGSTSDTQYF.

This chain uses TRBV5-1 with TRBJ2-2; 9 bases are a match to TRBD2. Germline CDR1 SGHRS, CDR2 YFSETQ. Germline trimming cut 4 bases from V and 4 bases from J; bases unmatched to any gene: 8. The CDR3 loop spans 16 amino acids. The CDR3 DNA is TGCGCCAGCAGCCTCTTAGCGGGAGCGGGCACCGGGGAGCTGTTTTTT. Amino acid sequence: CASSLLAGAGTGELFF.

CDR3 region: CASTRTSGPTYEQYF. The CDR3, as DNA: TGTGCCAGCACCAGGACTAGCGGGCCGACCTACGAGCAGTACTTC. The rearrangement joins TRBV25-1 to TRBJ2-7; 11 bases agree with TRBD2. The CDR3 length is 15 residues. J was trimmed by 2 bases and V by 7 bases; bases with no gene match: 7. Germline loops: CDR1 MGHDK, CDR2 SYGVNS.

The chain uses TRBV28 and TRBJ2-3; 9 bases align to TRBD1. The CDR3 sequence is 16 residues long. Germline V gene lookup returns CDR1 MDHEN and CDR2 SYDVKM. The V segment lost 8 bases and the J segment 5 bases; nucleotides outside the gene matches: 14. The CDR3 sequence is CASCPTPGQGGDTQYF. CDR3 sequence (DNA): TGTGCCAGCTGCCCAACCCCGGGACAGGGCGGAGATACGCAGTATTTT.

V usage is TRBV12-3 or TRBV12-4 and J usage is TRBJ1-1; 7 bases line up with TRBD1. V lost 5 bases, J lost 1 base, and 4 bases stayed unmatched. The CDR3 sequence is 14 residues long. Written as DNA, the CDR3 is TGTGCCAGCAGTGGTAGGACAGGGAACACTGAAGCTTTCTTT. It yields the protein CASSGRTGNTEAFF.

The V call is TRBV30, the J call TRBJ2-5; TRBD2 agrees at 11 bases. The CDR3 runs to 15 residues. V trimming: 1 base; J trimming: 5 bases; junction bases outside the gene matches: 6. Per germline, CDR1 GTSNPN and CDR2 SVGIG (reference sequence). The DNA for the CDR3 is TGTGCCTGGAGTGGCCTAGCGGGAGGATGGGAGACCCAGTACTTC. Its protein is CAWSGLAGGWETQYF. The whole variable domain, remainder taken from reference TRBV30 and TRBJ2-5, is SQTIHQWPATLVQPVGSPLSLECTVEGTSNPNLYWYRQAAGRGLQLLFYSVGIGQISSEVPQNLSASRPQDRQFILSSKKLLLSDSGFYLCAWSGLAGGWETQYFGPGTRLLVL.

The rearrangement uses TRBV2 and TRBJ1-1, with a possible D match to TRBD1 (5 bases). This CDR3 is built from 14 residues. Germline V gives CDR1 SNHLY, CDR2 FYNNEI. V shed 4 bases and J shed 5 bases, with 14 bases lying between them. CDR3: CASSVEAGRTEAFF. The CDR3 DNA reads TGTGCCAGCAGTGTTGAGGCAGGGAGGACTGAAGCTTTCTTT.

This clonotype occurred a few times. The CDR3 reads CASSYRATYNEQFF. The CDR3 DNA sequence: TGTGCCAGCAGTTACAGGGCTACCTACAATGAGCAGTTCTTC. The chain is built from TRBV27 and TRBJ2-1; TRBD1 is a possible D gene (6 bases). There are 14 residues in the CDR3. Trimming pared 4 bases from V and 2 bases from J, leaving 9 bases between. CDR1 MNHEY and CDR2 SMNVEV come from the germline V gene (reference sequence).

This clonotype was observed a few times. Its ends do not fully match the called genes, so a read error is possible. In nucleotides, the CDR3 is TGTGCCAGCAACCAAGTTCCCGACTCCCCTCTCCGGGGCAGGAACGAGCAGTACTTC. As protein: CASNQVPDSPLRGRNEQYF. This chain uses TRBV3-1 with TRBJ2-7; the D call may be TRBD1 or TRBD2 (5 bases each). The germline CDR1 and CDR2 sequences are LGHDT and YNNKEL (reference sequence). The CDR3 spans 19 residues.

This clonotype was recorded many times. This sequence joins TRBV5-1 and TRBJ1-5, with 11 bases identical to TRBD1. Losses at the gene ends were 0 bases for V and 6 bases for J; bases not matched to a gene: 2. Germline CDR1 reads SGHRS; CDR2 reads YFSETQ. This CDR3 is built from 15 residues. CDR3 loop: CASSLGTGGGQPQHF. The CDR3 DNA reads as TGCGCCAGCAGCTTGGGGACAGGGGGCGGTCAGCCCCAGCATTTT.

This sequence joins TRBV12-3 or TRBV12-4 and TRBJ2-3; 7 bases agree with TRBD2. The V gene end was trimmed by 4 bases and the J gene end by 1 base; junction bases not matched to a gene: 14. CDR3 length equals 18 residues. CDR3 coding DNA: TGTGCCAGCAGTTATTCCCCATGGGGCGGGAGTGGCACAGATACGCAGTATTTT. As protein: CASSYSPWGGSGTDTQYF.

This clonotype was counted only a few times. V is TRBV27 and J is TRBJ1-6; TRBD1 matches at 8 bases. The CDR3 sequence is 15 residues long. V was clipped by 3 bases and J by 8 bases; unmatched bases: 6. Germline CDR1 is MNHEY and CDR2 is SMNVEV (reference sequence). DNA of the CDR3: TGTGCCAGCAGTTTCTGGACAGGGAGGCATTCACCCCTCCACTTT. It specifies CASSFWTGRHSPLHF.

The V gene is TRBV12-3 or TRBV12-4, the J gene TRBJ1-1, with 9 nucleotides matching TRBD1. J lost 1 base, V lost 7 bases, and 7 bases had no gene match. The CDR3 contains 15 residues. The CDR3 DNA sequence: TGTGCCAGCACCCAGGGACAGGGAGAGAACACTGAAGCTTTCTTT. Protein: CASTQGQGENTEAFF.

V is TRBV24-1 and J is TRBJ1-4; the D gene is possibly TRBD1 (6 bases). CDR3 length equals 15 residues. The germline V and J ends were trimmed by 3 bases and 8 bases, with 15 bases remaining between them. Per germline, CDR1 KGHDR and CDR2 SFDVKD. DNA of the CDR3: TGTGCCACCAGTGATCCCGGCAGGGGAGAGGAAAAACTGTTTTTT. This encodes CATSDPGRGEEKLFF.

The chain combines TRBV10-3 with TRBJ2-7; 8 bases are shared with TRBD1. V was pared by 5 bases and J by 6 bases, with 12 bases of the junction left unmatched. Germline values: CDR1 ENHRY, CDR2 SYGVKD. The CDR3 consists of 15 residues. CDR3 nucleotides: TGTGCCATCAGTAACCCACAGGGGGGAATATCCGAGCAGTACTTC. Translating it yields CAISNPQGGISEQYF.

On this clonotype itself: This may be a read error, as it is one base from a much larger clone. J is TRBJ2-1 and V is TRBV5-1; 10 bases agree with TRBD2. The length of the CDR3 is 15 residues. Germline CDR1 is SGHRS and CDR2 is YFSETQ. J lost 8 bases, V lost 2 bases, and 7 bases had no gene match. CDR3 loop: CASSLTSGILHEQFF. CDR3 nucleotides: TGCGCCAGCAGCTTAACTAGCGGGATTTTGCATGAGCAGTTCTTC.

The chain has TRBV5-1 and TRBJ2-7; 9 positions agree with TRBD1. This CDR3 comprises 14 residues. Germline assignment: CDR1 SGHRS and CDR2 YFSETQ. Trimming removed 9 bases from V and 5 bases from J; junction bases left unmatched: 12. CDR3 in amino acids: CANRGGTGLNEQYF. Here the CDR3 DNA reads TGCGCCAACCGGGGAGGGACAGGGCTCAACGAGCAGTACTTC. Drawing the rest from reference TRBV5-1 and TRBJ2-7, the complete variable domain is KAGVTQTPRYLIKTRGQQVTLSCSPISGHRSVSWYQQTPGQGLQFLFEYFSETQRNKGNFPGRFSGRQFSNSRSEMNVSTLELGDSALYLCANRGGTGLNEQYFGPGTRLTVT.

The gene calls are TRBV30 and TRBJ1-4; D unresolved. The CDR3 length is 12 residues. Germline loops: CDR1 GTSNPN, CDR2 SVGIG (reference sequence). Trimming removed 7 bases from V and 7 bases from J, with 13 bases in between. The CDR3 DNA is TGTGCCTTGAAGGACGCTGGTGAAAAACTGTTTTTT. Its translation: CALKDAGEKLFF.

This clonotype has more than one count but fewer than ten. The chain carries TRBV12-3 or TRBV12-4 and TRBJ2-3, with TRBD2 matching 9 bases. The junction had 8 bases not matched to a gene; V was cut back by 8 bases and J by 5 bases. The CDR3 runs 14 residues. Written as DNA, the CDR3 is TGTGCCAGCTCCCCGACTAGCGGAGGAGATACGCAGTATTTT. Protein: CASSPTSGGDTQYF.

This clonotype was counted a single time. The chain employs TRBV20-1 and TRBJ2-1; possibly TRBD1 or TRBD2 for D (6 bases each). Per germline, CDR1 DFQATT and CDR2 SNEGSKA (reference sequence). This CDR3 contains 15 residues. V lost 5 bases and J 0 bases, leaving 14 bases between the germline ends. CDR3: CSAGGTQSSYNEQFF. CDR3 coding DNA: TGCAGTGCTGGCGGGACACAGAGCTCCTACAATGAGCAGTTCTTC.